Listed below are T cell receptor beta chains from one sample, sequenced in a study of cytomegalovirus exposure and HLA in healthy donors. Sequenced by immunoSEQ multiplex PCR; TCRdb stores in-frame clones only, minus some. The sample lists 90,000 to 120,000 clones, 90% to 97% occurring once. Sequenced input: PBMCs. These receptors were obtained from a young woman in good health and CMV-seronegative. The CDR3 runs from the conserved cysteine through the conserved F or W. A D gene is named only where the DNA matches it firmly. The size field is filled for only some rows; it gives once, few, many or a size class.

V gene	D gene	clone size	J gene	CDR3 DNA	CDR3 protein
TRBV30	.	.	TRBJ1-2	TGTGCCTGGCACGGGCGCGGGGGGATAGATCCCTATGGCTACACCTTC	CAWHGRGGIDPYGYTF
TRBV7-3	.	.	TRBJ1-1	TGTGCCAGCAGCTCCCAGGGGCTCAACACTGAAGCTTTCTTT	CASSSQGLNTEAFF
TRBV2	.	.	TRBJ2-7	TGTGCCAGCAGCGCTACCAGGGGCGCCGTGCGGGAGCAGTACTTC	CASSATRGAVREQYF
TRBV16	TRBD1	.	TRBJ2-7	TGTGCCAGCAGCTTATCCGGGACAGGAGGCTACGAGCAGTACTTC	CASSLSGTGGYEQYF
TRBV2	TRBD1	.	TRBJ1-6	TGTGCCAGCGCGGGACAGCTAACTAATTCACCCCTCCACTTT	CASAGQLTNSPLHF
TRBV5-1	TRBD2	.	TRBJ2-3	TGCGCCAGCAGCTTATCCGGGACTAGCGGGGGGTACACAGATACGCAGTATTTT	CASSLSGTSGGYTDTQYF
TRBV6-6	TRBD1	.	TRBJ1-2	TGTGCCAGCAGTTACAATCCGGGACAGGGGCCGAGAGGCTACACCTTC	CASSYNPGQGPRGYTF
TRBV2	.	once	TRBJ2-5	TGTGCCAGCAGTGATTCTAGGACCCAGTACTTC	CASSDSRTQYF
TRBV19	.	.	TRBJ2-3	TGTGCCAGTAGTATTAGCGGTGGTCCAGATACGCAGTATTTT	CASSISGGPDTQYF
TRBV28	.	.	TRBJ1-2	TGTGCCAGCACTCTCTTTGGTCGGGAGGACTATGGCTACACCTTC	CASTLFGREDYGYTF
TRBV30	.	.	TRBJ1-1	TGTGCCTGGACCCCTGGGGCGGGGTTCTGGCCGAACACTGAAGCTTTCTTT	CAWTPGAGFWPNTEAFF
TRBV7-9	.	.	TRBJ1-5	TGTGCCAGCAGCTCCTGGGGGGAGGTGGATCAGCCCCAGCATTTT	CASSSWGEVDQPQHF
TRBV7-9	TRBD1	.	TRBJ2-7	TGTGCCAGCAGCCCCCGGACAGGTTATTACGAGCAGTACTTC	CASSPRTGYYEQYF
TRBV18	.	.	TRBJ1-6	TGTGCCAGCTCACCACGGGGGGATAGCGGTTCACCCCTCCACTTT	CASSPRGDSGSPLHF
TRBV5-6	.	once	TRBJ1-1	TGTGCCAGCAGCCGTTCGGGAACTGAAGCTTTCTTT	CASSRSGTEAFF
TRBV5-1	TRBD2	once	TRBJ2-7	TGCGCCAGCAGCTCCGCGGGGGCCTACGAGCAGTACTTC	CASSSAGAYEQYF
TRBV28	TRBD1	.	TRBJ1-5	TGTGCCAGCAGGGGACAGTCATATCAGCCCCAGCATTTT	CASRGQSYQPQHF
TRBV5-8	.	.	TRBJ2-3	TGTGCCAGCAGCTTGGAGGCAGGGACTAGCACAGATACGCAGTATTTT	CASSLEAGTSTDTQYF
TRBV7-6	TRBD1	.	TRBJ2-2	TGTGCCAGCAGCTTAGTGCAGGGGGAATACACCGGGGAGCTGTTTTTT	CASSLVQGEYTGELFF
TRBV5-1	TRBD2	.	TRBJ2-3	TGCGCCAGCACCCGGCAAGCGGGGTTGCCAGATACGCAGTATTTT	CASTRQAGLPDTQYF
TRBV6-1	.	.	TRBJ1-1	TGTGCCAGCAGTGAAGGGAGAAGAGGAGCTTTCTTT	CASSEGRRGAFF
TRBV18	.	.	TRBJ2-1	TGTGCCAGCTCACCAGGAGGCGGTGAGCAGTTCTTC	CASSPGGGEQFF
TRBV5-1	TRBD1	.	TRBJ2-5	TGCGCCAGCAGCACGCAACAGGGGGCTGGAGAGACCCAGTACTTC	CASSTQQGAGETQYF
TRBV11-2	TRBD1	.	TRBJ2-7	TGTGCCAGCAGCCCGCGGCAGTCGACAGGGAGCTCCTACGAGCAGTACTTC	CASSPRQSTGSSYEQYF
TRBV4-2	.	.	TRBJ1-1	TGTGCCAGCAGCCACAGACCGGGACAGAACACTGAAGCTTTCTTT	CASSHRPGQNTEAFF
TRBV28	.	.	TRBJ2-7	TGTGCCAGCAGTTCCCCGGGCAGGGCCTACGAGCAGTACTTC	CASSSPGRAYEQYF
TRBV6-1	.	.	TRBJ2-3	TGTGCCAGCAGTCTGCAAGGGGGGGCAGATACGCAGTATTTT	CASSLQGGADTQYF
TRBV4-2	TRBD2	few	TRBJ2-3	TGTGCCAGCAGCGTGACTAGCGGGGGGGCAGATACGCAGTATTTT	CASSVTSGGADTQYF
TRBV16	.	.	TRBJ2-2	TGTGCCAGCAGCTGGGCGTCCGGCGGGGAGCTGTTTTTT	CASSWASGGELFF
TRBV7-3	.	.	TRBJ2-5	TGTGCCAGCAGTCCCGCCAGGGGTCGACGGGAGACCCAGTACTTC	CASSPARGRRETQYF
TRBV9	.	once	TRBJ1-2	TGTGCCAGCAGCGTAGACGAAAGACAGGATACAGGCTACACCTTC	CASSVDERQDTGYTF
TRBV7-9	.	.	TRBJ2-1	TGTGCCAGCAGCTTAGGGCAATACAATGAGCAGTTCTTC	CASSLGQYNEQFF
TRBV11-1	TRBD2	.	TRBJ2-7	TGTGCCAGCAGCCCGGGAGGTCTGCAGTCTACCAAATACTACGAGCAGTACTTC	CASSPGGLQSTKYYEQYF
TRBV5-1	.	.	TRBJ1-2	TGCGCCAGCAGCCTAAGCTTTGCTGATGGCTACACCTTC	CASSLSFADGYTF
TRBV7-2	TRBD2	.	TRBJ2-6	TGTGCCAGCAGCTTTGGGAGGGCCTCTGGGGCCAACGTCCTGACTTTC	CASSFGRASGANVLTF
TRBV7-2	TRBD1	.	TRBJ2-7	TGTGCCAGCAGCTTAGGATACGGACAGGGGGCCTACGAGCAGTACTTC	CASSLGYGQGAYEQYF
TRBV9	.	.	TRBJ2-7	TGTGCCAGCAGCGTAGGGGGTTTCTTGGACAGCAACTCCTACGAGCAGTACTTC	CASSVGGFLDSNSYEQYF
TRBV16	.	.	TRBJ2-6	TGTGCCAGCAGCCAATCGGGGGCCTCGGGGGCCAACGTCCTGACTTTC	CASSQSGASGANVLTF
TRBV18	.	.	TRBJ1-1	TGTGCCAGCTCACCCAACTATAACACTGAAGCTTTCTTT	CASSPNYNTEAFF
TRBV11-2	TRBD1	.	TRBJ2-1	TGTGCCAGCAGCCCCTATCCCGGGACAGGGGGGGCTAATAATGAGCAGTTCTTC	CASSPYPGTGGANNEQFF
TRBV4-3	.	.	TRBJ1-1	TGCGCCAGCAGCCCCCAAGGTCTTCCAGGCCACACTGAAGCTTTCTTT	CASSPQGLPGHTEAFF
TRBV18	.	.	TRBJ2-3	TGTGCCAGCTCACCAGAAAGTCTAGCTACAGATACGCAGTATTTT	CASSPESLATDTQYF
TRBV20-1	.	.	TRBJ1-1	TGCAGGGGAGGGGGGAACACTGAAGCTTTCTTT	CRGGGNTEAFF
TRBV9	.	.	TRBJ2-1	TGTGCCAGCAGCGTAGCGTCAGACAGCTCCTACAATGAGCAGTTCTTC	CASSVASDSSYNEQFF
TRBV28	.	.	TRBJ1-6	TGTGCCAGCACCCTTTATGGGCAAGGGGTGGGGCCCCTCCACTTT	CASTLYGQGVGPLHF
TRBV20-1	.	.	TRBJ2-4	TGCAGTGCTATCGGTAACATTCAGTACTTC	CSAIGNIQYF